This T cell receptor beta chain was recovered during a study of T-cell memory formation after mild COVID-19. It was 5'RACE with constant-segment primers that produced the TCR alpha and TCR beta cDNA libraries, which carried sample barcodes and UMIs. TCRdb re-called the 5' RACE reads with MiXCR, one entry per CDR3 protein. The repertoire consists of about 350,000 distinct CDR3 sequences, with roughly an eighth occurring once and the leading ten covering over 20%. The CDR3 runs to 14 residues. The germline CDR1 and CDR2 sequences are SGHRS and YFSETQ. V shed 4 bases and J shed 2 bases, with 12 bases lying between them. Whole-study findings and limits: Later expanders leaned CD4+, whereas day 15 to 85 contracting clones were balanced CD4/CD8. Among contracting clones, CD4+ were mainly CM/EM and CD8+ enriched in EMRA.

Remarks on this clonotype: Its antigen is not known.

Sequenced input: PBMCs or a T cell subset sorted from them (not recorded which). The TCR was taken from a man between 18 and 29 years old who had mild COVID-19 (a few samples of this study predate the infection). Cell type and time point are not known. The chain links TRBV5-1 to TRBJ1-1; no clear D gene. The CDR3 region has the DNA TGCGCCAGCAGCCCGATGAGTCGTAACACTGAAGCTTTCTTT. Protein product: CASSPMSRNTEAFF.